What follows describes a single TCR beta chain. The sample comes from a study of cytomegalovirus exposure and HLA in healthy donors. On the study more broadly: The approximately 110 validation repertoires used a platform that matched the one used for the 600 to 700 first-cohort repertoires, as a later analysis reported.

Produced via immunoSEQ multiplex PCR; TCRdb's table is partial and in-frame only. Among about 150,000 clones listed, approximately 82% were seen once. Sequencing was done on a sample of PBMCs. This clonotype originated in a man aged 25 to 40 in good health and CMV-seropositive.

The DNA for the CDR3 is TGTGCCAGCAGCGCCACAGGGGCTGAAGCTTTCTTT. It encodes CASSATGAEAFF. V and J are TRBV7-3 and TRBJ1-1; 7 nucleotides line up with TRBD1. CDR1 and CDR2 from the germline V gene are SGHTA and FQGTGA. The CDR3 has 12 residues. V was clipped by 5 bases and J by 6 bases; unmatched bases: 3. The full variable domain, completed using reference TRBV7-3 and TRBJ1-1, is GAGVSQTPSNKVTEKGKYVELRCDPISGHTALYWYRQSLGQGPEFLIYFQGTGAADDSGLPNDRFFAVRPEGSVSTLKIQRTERGDSAVYLCASSATGAEAFFGQGTRLTVV.